The 15 T cell receptor beta chains below were found in one sample sequenced in a study of T cell responses to AZD1222 COVID-19 vaccine. Measured with immunoSEQ multiplex PCR; TCRdb has only the in-frame clones, and not every one. This table has about 140,000 clones, more than 90% appearing once. The sequencing here drew on peripheral blood, taken on day 0 of AZD1222 vaccination. The receptors originated from an adult in good health.

The chain carries TRBV28 and TRBJ1-1, with D possibly being TRBD1 (5 bases). In germline, CDR1 is MDHEN, CDR2 SYDVKM. The CDR3 extends over 15 amino acids. Trimming cost V 2 bases and J 1 base, with 11 bases left between them. CDR3 protein: CASSLGHRQNTEAFF. CDR3 DNA: TGTGCCAGCAGTTTAGGTCACAGGCAGAACACTGAAGCTTTCTTT.

The V gene is TRBV28, the J gene TRBJ2-3; D gene ambiguous. This CDR3 has 15 amino acids. The V and J ends lost 6 bases and 4 bases respectively, with 17 bases between them. The germline CDR1 and CDR2 sequences are MDHEN and SYDVKM. CDR3 DNA: TGTGCCAGCAGCCCGCCGTGGAACGAGGCAGATACGCAGTATTTT. This sequence encodes CASSPPWNEADTQYF.

This chain's CDR3 is CASSLRGARNQPQHF. In nucleotides, the CDR3 is TGTGCCAGCAGCCTGAGGGGCGCACGCAATCAGCCCCAGCATTTT. The rearrangement joins TRBV28 to TRBJ1-5; possible D gene TRBD1, 5 bases. Per germline, CDR1 MDHEN and CDR2 SYDVKM. The CDR3 length is 15 residues. The germline V and J ends were trimmed by 6 bases and 2 bases, with 14 bases remaining between them.

The rearrangement uses TRBV14 and TRBJ2-1; D is possibly TRBD2 (5 bases). Between the trimmed V and J ends, which lost 4 bases and 10 bases, there was a span of 17 bases. The CDR3 is 14 amino acids. Germline values: CDR1 SGHDN, CDR2 FVKESK. CDR3 in DNA: TGTGCCAGCAGCCCCGAACTGCCGCCGGGAGAGCAGTTCTTC. Its protein product is CASSPELPPGEQFF.

The chain is built from TRBV10-3 and TRBJ1-2, with D tentatively TRBD1 (5 bases). The CDR3 has 13 residues. CDR1 ENHRY and CDR2 SYGVKD come from the germline V gene. V was pared by 7 bases and J by 8 bases, with 17 bases between. The CDR3 sequence is CAIIGAGMGGYTF. The CDR3, as DNA: TGTGCCATCATTGGTGCAGGGATGGGGGGCTACACCTTC.

The chain employs TRBV15 and TRBJ1-4; no clear D. This CDR3 has 14 amino acids. CDR1 LNHNV and CDR2 YYDKDF come from the germline V gene (reference sequence). V dropped 4 bases and J dropped 4 bases, with 10 bases sitting between them. The CDR3 loop is CATSMNRDNEKLFF. The DNA of the CDR3 is TGTGCCACCAGCATGAACAGAGATAATGAAAAACTGTTTTTT.

This clone was counted a single time. The chain is built from TRBV6-6 and TRBJ2-1; D is unresolved. The CDR3 contains 13 residues. V was cut by 5 bases and J by 3 bases, with 8 bases left in between. Germline V gene lookup returns CDR1 MNHNY and CDR2 SVGAGI (reference sequence). In nucleotides, the CDR3 is TGTGCCAGCAGTCAGACGGACTACAATGAGCAGTTCTTC. Protein: CASSQTDYNEQFF.

This chain joins TRBV24-1 and TRBJ2-5; a possible D gene is TRBD2 (7 bases). Trimming cost V 9 bases and J 5 bases, with 15 bases left between them. This CDR3 spans 13 amino acids. The germline V gene has CDR1 KGHDR and CDR2 SFDVKD. The CDR3 reads CATGEGGFETQYF. In DNA, the CDR3 is TGTGCCACCGGGGAGGGGGGCTTCGAGACCCAGTACTTC.

The rearrangement uses TRBV5-1 and TRBJ1-3; TRBD1 agrees at 9 bases. The germline gives CDR1 SGHRS, CDR2 YFSETQ. V lost 7 bases to trimming and J lost 4 bases; unmatched junction nucleotides: 6. This CDR3 spans 14 amino acids. CDR3 coding DNA: TGCGCCAGCCGCGGAGGGACAGGGGGAAACACCATATATTTT. Translated, it gives CASRGGTGGNTIYF.

The chain uses TRBV5-1 and TRBJ1-5; tentatively, D is TRBD1 (5 bases). CDR3 length: 17 amino acids. V was trimmed by 7 bases and J by 0 bases, leaving 20 bases between them. Germline V gene sequence: CDR1 SGHRS, CDR2 YFSETQ. This CDR3 is CASARTPTDYSNQPQHF. The CDR3 nucleotides read TGCGCCAGCGCAAGGACGCCGACAGATTATAGCAATCAGCCCCAGCATTTT.

This chain connects TRBV6-6 to TRBJ2-7; 7 bases fit TRBD1. With V trimmed by 1 base and J by 6 bases, 6 bases remained unmatched. CDR3 length: 14 residues. Looked up from germline, CDR1 is MNHNY and CDR2 is SVGAGI (reference sequence). The chain's CDR3 is CASSYFTGESEQYF. The CDR3, as DNA: TGTGCCAGCAGTTACTTTACAGGGGAGAGCGAGCAGTACTTC.

The rearrangement links TRBV14 to TRBJ2-1; D may match TRBD1 or TRBD2 (5 bases each). V was clipped by 2 bases and J by 2 bases, with 10 bases between them. Looked up from germline, CDR1 is SGHDN and CDR2 is FVKESK. The CDR3 consists of 15 residues. The CDR3 nucleotides read TGTGCCAGCAGCCAATCCCCGGGACCCTACAATGAGCAGTTCTTC. It encodes CASSQSPGPYNEQFF.

In nucleotides, the CDR3 is TGTGCCAGCAGCATGAGTAGCGGGACTAGCACAGATACGCAGTATTTT. It encodes CASSMSSGTSTDTQYF. The rearrangement uses TRBV5-8 and TRBJ2-3; 8 bases are a match to TRBD2. Germline V gene sequence: CDR1 SGHTS, CDR2 YDEGEE. Trimming cost V 4 bases and J 0 bases; bases outside gene matches: 7. The length of the CDR3 is 16 residues. Full variable domain (rest looked up from reference TRBV5-8 and TRBJ2-3): EAGVTQSPTHLIKTRGQQATLRCSPISGHTSVYWYQQALGLGLQFLLWYDEGEERNRGNFPPRFSGRQFPNYSSELNVNALELEDSALYLCASSMSSGTSTDTQYFGPGTRLTVL.

This rearrangement joins TRBV5-1 to TRBJ2-7; 7 bases line up with TRBD1. Germline assignment: CDR1 SGHRS and CDR2 YFSETQ. The CDR3 is 14 amino acids. The trim removed 5 bases at V and 4 bases at J, leaving 9 bases unmatched. The CDR3, as DNA: TGCGCCAGCAGTCCCGGGACAGCCTCGTACGAGCAGTACTTC. Amino acid sequence: CASSPGTASYEQYF.

A single count supports this clone. This chain joins TRBV11-2 and TRBJ2-1, with D maybe TRBD1 (6 bases). Trimming removed 5 bases at V and 5 bases at J, with 10 bases between. This CDR3 region has 13 residues. CDR1 and CDR2 from the germline V gene are SGHAT and FQNNGV. The CDR3 region is CASSLGQNNEQFF. CDR3 nucleotides: TGTGCCAGCAGCCTAGGACAGAACAATGAGCAGTTCTTC. Variable domain in full (rest from reference TRBV11-2 and TRBJ2-1): EAGVAQSPRYKIIEKRQSVAFWCNPISGHATLYWYQQILGQGPKLLIQFQNNGVVDDSQLPKDRFSAERLKGVDSTLKIQPAKLEDSAVYLCASSLGQNNEQFFGPGTRLTVL.